This T cell receptor (beta chain) originates from a study of OX40 agonist ivuxolimab in advanced cancers. Study details: Clinicians treated patients with ivuxolimab, an agonistic anti-OX40 (CD134) antibody. Prior therapy, whether anti-PD-1, anti-PD-L1 or anti-CTLA-4, was allowed, and approximately 40% had some. Hepatocellular carcinoma, melanoma, renal cell or head and neck cancer occurred in dose-escalation patients.

At cycle 4 day 1, cycle 7 day 1, and baseline, blood was sampled. Deletions cut 5 bases from V and 0 bases from J, with 15 bases between. This CDR3 is built from 15 residues. The germline V gene encodes CDR1 SGHRS and CDR2 YFSETQ. Using immunoSEQ multiplex PCR, the repertoire was profiled, and TCRdb retains in-frame clones only, with some absent. The repertoire holds some 74,000 clones, around 87% seen once, with about 1% in the top ten. This TCR was sampled from an adult with an advanced solid tumor such as melanoma, head and neck, liver or kidney cancer. The sample was CD4+ or CD8+ T cells sorted from blood, taken in a trial of the OX40 agonist ivuxolimab. The chain couples TRBV5-1 to TRBJ2-7, with D unclear. CDR3 bases: TGCGCCAGCAGTCTCTTGGGATTGAGCTCCTACGAGCAGTACTTC. Encoded protein: CASSLLGLSSYEQYF.